The 9 T cell receptor beta chains below were found in one sample sequenced in a study of shared clonotypes between healthy human individuals. Positive CCR7 selection of CD45RO-negative cells yielded the naive CD8 cells, and terminally differentiated effector memory CD45RA+ cells were excluded. Some clones are missing from TCRdb's copy, which holds only in-frame ones; the method was immunoSEQ multiplex PCR. The data show about 2 million clones, with approximately 94% seen just once and roughly 1% held by the top ten. The sequencing input was naive CD8+ T cells sorted from blood. These receptors were obtained from a man in his late teens or twenties in good health.

This clone occurred a few times. This chain links TRBV25-1 with TRBJ2-7; 7 nucleotides agree with TRBD1. V lost 2 bases and J lost 4; bases outside the gene matches: 8. The CDR3 is 15 amino acids. Germline loops: CDR1 MGHDK, CDR2 SYGVNS. The CDR3 sequence: CASSELRQGWYEQYF. In DNA, the CDR3 is TGTGCCAGCAGTGAACTCAGACAGGGTTGGTACGAGCAGTACTTC.

The V gene is TRBV11-2, the J gene TRBJ2-1; perhaps TRBD1 as D (6 bases). This CDR3 is built from 14 residues. CDR1 and CDR2 (germline): SGHAT, FQNNGV. The V end was cut by 5 bases, the J end by 4 bases, with 12 bases between. CDR3 sequence: CASSNRQDYNEQFF. Written as DNA, the CDR3 is TGTGCCAGCAGCAACCGACAGGATTACAATGAGCAGTTCTTC.

The chain links TRBV11-2 to TRBJ2-3; a weak D match, TRBD2 (6 bases). Germline values: CDR1 SGHAT, CDR2 FQNNGV. The V end was cut by 6 bases, the J end by 0 bases, with 13 bases between. The CDR3 covers 15 residues. The DNA for the CDR3 is TGTGCCAGCAGTCGGGCGGCGGGGAGCACAGATACGCAGTATTTT. Translated, it gives CASSRAAGSTDTQYF. Full variable domain (remainder filled in from reference TRBV11-2 and TRBJ2-3): EAGVAQSPRYKIIEKRQSVAFWCNPISGHATLYWYQQILGQGPKLLIQFQNNGVVDDSQLPKDRFSAERLKGVDSTLKIQPAKLEDSAVYLCASSRAAGSTDTQYFGPGTRLTVL.

The table lists this clone with a count of one. The genes are TRBV9 and TRBJ1-2; D may be TRBD1 (5 bases). Germline CDR1 is SGDLS and CDR2 is YYNGEE. The CDR3 consists of 15 residues. Between the trimmed V and J ends, which lost 3 bases and 1 base, there was a span of 13 bases. CDR3 loop: CASSDETAFNYGYTF. In DNA form, the CDR3 reads TGTGCCAGCAGCGACGAGACAGCCTTTAACTATGGCTACACCTTC. Supplemented by reference TRBV9 and TRBJ1-2, the full variable domain reads DSGVTQTPKHLITATGQRVTLRCSPRSGDLSVYWYQQSLDQGLQFLIQYYNGEERAKGNILERFSAQQFPDLHSELNLSSLELGDSALYFCASSDETAFNYGYTFGSGTRLTVV.

This chain links TRBV2 with TRBJ2-1; 7 nucleotides line up with TRBD1. V lost 9 bases to trimming and J lost 4 bases; unmatched junction nucleotides: 6. The CDR3 has 13 amino acids. Germline loops: CDR1 SNHLY, CDR2 FYNNEI. The CDR3 loop is CASPRDSYNEQFF. The CDR3 DNA follows: TGTGCCAGTCCTCGGGACAGTTACAATGAGCAGTTCTTC.

The chain combines TRBV29-1 with TRBJ2-1; TRBD1 matches at 9 bases. The V gene end was trimmed by 1 base and the J gene end by 5 bases; junction bases not matched to a gene: 12. This CDR3 comprises 17 residues. CDR1 and CDR2 from the germline V gene are SQVTM and ANQGSEA. CDR3 coding DNA: TGCAGCGTTGAAGGCCCCTTTTTCGGACAGGGGCACAATGAGCAGTTCTTC. This codes for CSVEGPFFGQGHNEQFF.

This clone was seen once. Distinct nucleotide sequences in the sample also encode this CDR3. The CDR3 is CASSLQGGNQPQHF. The DNA of the CDR3 is TGTGCCAGCAGTTTACAGGGGGGCAATCAGCCCCAGCATTTT. V usage is TRBV28 and J usage is TRBJ1-5, with 7 bases aligning to TRBD1. The CDR3 is made up of 14 amino acids. Per the germline V gene, CDR1 is MDHEN and CDR2 is SYDVKM. V was clipped by 2 bases and J by 2 bases; unmatched bases: 0. The full variable domain, rest sourced from reference TRBV28 and TRBJ1-5, is DVKVTQSSRYLVKRTGEKVFLECVQDMDHENMFWYRQDPGLGLRLIYFSYDVKMKEKGDIPEGYSVSREKKERFSLILESASTNQTSMYLCASSLQGGNQPQHFGDGTRLSIL.

The chain recombines TRBV6-6 with TRBJ2-2; 10 bases map to TRBD2. This CDR3 spans 15 amino acids. V gave up 7 bases and J gave up 3 bases; unmatched junction bases: 5. CDR1 MNHNY and CDR2 SVGAGI come from the germline V gene (reference sequence). This CDR3 reads CASTLAGEDTGELFF. The CDR3 nucleotides are TGTGCCAGCACCCTAGCGGGGGAGGACACCGGGGAGCTGTTTTTT.

V and J are TRBV4-1 and TRBJ2-7, with D perhaps matching TRBD2 (5 bases). V was shortened by 3 bases and J by 5 bases, with 17 bases between the two germline ends. The length of the CDR3 is 15 residues. CDR1 is MGHRA, CDR2 YSYEKL, per germline. CDR3 DNA sequence: TGCGCCAGCAGCCAGACTATTACTCTTGGAAACGAGCAGTACTTC. Its translation: CASSQTITLGNEQYF.